A selection of T cell receptor beta chains follows, all from one sample in a study of shared clonotypes between healthy human individuals. Data came from immunoSEQ multiplex PCR; TCRdb stores just in-frame clones and leaves some out. The sample yields over a million clones, under 80% seen once. Sequenced sample: memory CD4+ T cells sorted from blood. The receptor source for this set is a man between 18 and 29 years old in good health. The CDR3 runs from the conserved cysteine through the conserved F or W. The D gene is left open where the match is weak. Rows give clone size only sometimes, using once, few, many, or a class for an expanded clone.

J gene,clone size,V gene,D gene,CDR3 DNA,CDR3 protein
TRBJ2-2,few,TRBV6-6,NA,TGTGCCAGCAAGGAGCCGGCGATCACCGGGGAGCTGTTTTTT,CASKEPAITGELFF
TRBJ2-2,once,TRBV9,TRBD1,TGTGCCAGCAGCCCGGGACAGAAGACCGGGGAGCTGTTTTTT,CASSPGQKTGELFF
TRBJ2-2,NA,TRBV11-3,NA,TGTGCCAGCACCAATTCAGGGAGGGAGCTGTTTTTT,CASTNSGRELFF
TRBJ2-3,few,TRBV12-5,NA,TGTGCTAGTGGCTTGCAAGGATCAGGGACAGATACGCAGTATTTT,CASGLQGSGTDTQYF
TRBJ1-5,NA,TRBV28,TRBD1,TGTGCCAGCACGACCGGGACAGGGGAGAGACGGCCCCAGCATTTT,CASTTGTGERRPQHF
TRBJ2-1,NA,TRBV4-1,NA,TGCGCCAGCAGCCAAAGACCGCTAGCATCGATAGACTCCTACAATGAGCAGTTCTTC,CASSQRPLASIDSYNEQFF
TRBJ2-1,NA,TRBV5-1,NA,TGCGCCAGCAGCTTATACGGGACTCAGGGGTACAATGAGCAGTTCTTC,CASSLYGTQGYNEQFF
TRBJ1-6,NA,TRBV30,NA,TGTGCCTGGAGTAGGGAAAATTCACCCCTCCACTTT,CAWSRENSPLHF
TRBJ2-6,NA,TRBV9,TRBD2,TGTGCCAGCAGCGAGCTCGGGGGGAGTGCTGGGGCCAACGTCCTGACTTTC,CASSELGGSAGANVLTF
TRBJ1-4,NA,TRBV30,NA,TGTGCCTCTAAGGGCAGCTCTAATGAAAAACTGTTTTTT,CASKGSSNEKLFF
TRBJ1-6,NA,TRBV6-1,TRBD1,TGTGCCAGCACTTCGGACAGGGGCCATTCACCCCTCCACTTT,CASTSDRGHSPLHF
TRBJ1-2,NA,TRBV5-1,NA,TGCGCCAGCAGACAGGACGCCTATGGCTACACCTTC,CASRQDAYGYTF
TRBJ2-5,NA,TRBV6-1,NA,TGTGCCAGCAGTGAAATGGCACAGGGTGCGGGGACCCAGTACTTC,CASSEMAQGAGTQYF
TRBJ2-3,few,TRBV18,NA,TGTGCCAGCTCACCGAGGACAGATACGCAGTATTTT,CASSPRTDTQYF
TRBJ2-5,once,TRBV2,NA,TGTGCCAGCAGTGAGGTATACGGGGAGACCCAGTACTTC,CASSEVYGETQYF
TRBJ1-4,NA,TRBV7-9,TRBD1,TGTGCCAGCAGCCCAACAGGGGTCAATGAAAAACTGTTTTTT,CASSPTGVNEKLFF
TRBJ2-7,NA,TRBV6-6,NA,TGTGCCAGCAGTGACACAGGGTTGTCCTACGAGCAGTACTTC,CASSDTGLSYEQYF
TRBJ2-2,NA,TRBV7-8,TRBD1,TGTGCCAGCAGCGAAGGGACAGGGACTTCCACCGGGGAGCTGTTTTTT,CASSEGTGTSTGELFF
TRBJ2-5,NA,TRBV7-2,NA,TGTGCCAGCAGCTTACGGGAGCGGGAGACCCAGTACTTC,CASSLRERETQYF
TRBJ2-3,NA,TRBV12-5,TRBD1,TGTGCTAGTGGTTTTGGACAGGGGACAGATACGCAGTATTTT,CASGFGQGTDTQYF
TRBJ1-2,many,TRBV6-1,TRBD1,TGTGCCAGCAGTGAAGGGGGACAGGGCTATGGCTACACCTTC,CASSEGGQGYGYTF
TRBJ1-1,NA,TRBV23-1,NA,TGCGCCAGCCCACTTAGGACAGCCAACACTGAAGCTTTCTTT,CASPLRTANTEAFF
TRBJ1-5,few,TRBV27,TRBD1,TGTGCCAGCAGTGACAGGGGTATCCAGCCCCAGCATTTT,CASSDRGIQPQHF
TRBJ2-1,NA,TRBV9,TRBD2,TGTGCCAGCAGCCCACGACCGGGGACTAGCGTGTGGGGTGGGCAGTTCTTC,CASSPRPGTSVWGGQFF
TRBJ2-5,NA,TRBV19,NA,TGTGCCAGTAGTTCCCCCTTCCGGACGTGGGAGCAGTACTTC,CASSSPFRTWEQYF
TRBJ1-4,few,TRBV18,TRBD1,TGTGCCAGCTCACCTACAGGGGAAAGGGAAAAACTGTTTTTT,CASSPTGEREKLFF
TRBJ2-2,once,TRBV10-1,TRBD1,TGCGCCAGCAGTGAGGTGGGACAGGCGAACACCGGGGAGCTGTTTTTT,CASSEVGQANTGELFF
TRBJ1-1,NA,TRBV29-1,NA,TGCAGCGTTGGATGGGGGAACACTGAAGCTTTCTTT,CSVGWGNTEAFF
TRBJ1-4,many,TRBV5-6,NA,TGTGCCAGCAGCTTGGTGTCAGCGGAAAAACTGTTTTTT,CASSLVSAEKLFF
TRBJ1-5,NA,TRBV29-1,NA,TGCAGCGTTGAAGGGGAGAATCAGCCCCAGCATTTT,CSVEGENQPQHF
TRBJ2-6,NA,TRBV5-4,NA,TGTGCCAGCAGTCGGAAAACAGGGACTGGGGCCAACGTCCTGACTTTC,CASSRKTGTGANVLTF
TRBJ2-3,NA,TRBV9,NA,TGTGCCAGCAATATTGTACCCACAGATACGCAGTATTTT,CASNIVPTDTQYF